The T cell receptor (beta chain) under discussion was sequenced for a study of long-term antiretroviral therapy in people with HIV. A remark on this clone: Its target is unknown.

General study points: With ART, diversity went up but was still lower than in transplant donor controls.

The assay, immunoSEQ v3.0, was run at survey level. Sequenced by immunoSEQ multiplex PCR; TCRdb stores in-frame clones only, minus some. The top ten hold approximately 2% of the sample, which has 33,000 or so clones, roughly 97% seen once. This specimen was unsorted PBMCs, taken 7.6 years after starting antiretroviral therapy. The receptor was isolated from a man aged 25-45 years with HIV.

The CDR3 nucleotides read TGTGCCAGCAGCTTAGTCGGGCGCAATCAGCCCCAGCATTTT. Translating gives CASSLVGRNQPQHF. The chain recombines TRBV7-9 with TRBJ1-5; D not certain. Germline values: CDR1 SEHNR, CDR2 FQNEAQ (reference sequence). V lost 1 base to trimming and J lost 2 bases, with 6 bases between them. The CDR3 length is 14 residues.